This record covers a single T cell receptor beta chain. The antigen is not known. Losses at the gene ends were 5 bases for V and 1 base for J; bases not matched to a gene: 8. CDR1 is MDHEN and CDR2 is SYDVKM in the germline V gene. This CDR3 region has 17 residues. The donors were healthy bone marrow donors. The sample belongs to a study of cytomegalovirus exposure and HLA in healthy donors. Looking at the study overall: Counted in an early data release were approximately 85 million unique TCRs from HLA-typed donors. Study-level findings and limits: Follow-up analysis seemed to connect common viral pathogens with several of the most significant clusters identified.

This PCR relied on a set of 60 Vbeta primers and 13 Jbeta primers. The table came from immunoSEQ multiplex PCR; TCRdb's copy has only in-frame clones and leaves some out. This repertoire shows 150,000 to 200,000 clones, 75% to 90% found once; its top ten account for around 1.8%. The gene calls are TRBV28 and TRBJ2-7, with 13 bases identical to TRBD2. This clonotype originated in a woman aged 18-29 years in good health and CMV-seronegative. Sequences were obtained from PBMCs. The CDR3 DNA reads TGTGCCAGCAGTAGCACTAGCGGGAGGGCCAAGTCCTACGAGCAGTACTTC. As protein: CASSSTSGRAKSYEQYF.